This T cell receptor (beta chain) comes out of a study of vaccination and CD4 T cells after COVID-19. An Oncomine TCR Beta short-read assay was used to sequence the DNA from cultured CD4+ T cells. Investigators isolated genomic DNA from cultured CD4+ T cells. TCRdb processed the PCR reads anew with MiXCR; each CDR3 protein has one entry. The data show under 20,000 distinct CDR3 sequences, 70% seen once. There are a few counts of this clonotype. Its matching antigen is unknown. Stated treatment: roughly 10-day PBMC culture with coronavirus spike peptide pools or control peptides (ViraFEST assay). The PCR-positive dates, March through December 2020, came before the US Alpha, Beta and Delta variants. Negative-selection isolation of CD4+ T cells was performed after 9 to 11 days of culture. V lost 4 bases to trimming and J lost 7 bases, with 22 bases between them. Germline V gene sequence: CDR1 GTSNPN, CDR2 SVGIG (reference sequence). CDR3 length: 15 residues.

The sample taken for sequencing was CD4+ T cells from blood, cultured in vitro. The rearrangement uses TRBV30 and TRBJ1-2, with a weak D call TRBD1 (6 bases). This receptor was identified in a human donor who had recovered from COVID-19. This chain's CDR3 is CAWTQSTSGAGGYTF. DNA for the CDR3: TGTGCCTGGACCCAATCCACCTCGGGGGCTGGTGGCTACACCTTC.